The 31 T cell receptor beta chains below all came from one sample that was sequenced in a study of cytomegalovirus exposure and HLA in healthy donors. The primer mix had 60 Vbeta and 13 Jbeta primers. This table comes from immunoSEQ multiplex PCR, and its TCRdb copy is limited to in-frame clones, with some not included. The data contain under 200,000 clones, around 65% of them singletons. The sequenced material came from PBMCs. Source of these receptors: a woman in her 40s in good health and CMV-seropositive.

The rearrangement links TRBV7-3 to TRBJ2-2, with 8 positions matching TRBD2. Germline assignment: CDR1 SGHTA and CDR2 FQGTGA. This CDR3 is built from 15 residues. J lost 5 bases, V lost 4 bases, and 6 bases had no gene match. CDR3 region: CASSYGGGSTGELFF. In DNA, the CDR3 is TGTGCCAGCAGCTACGGGGGGGGGTCGACCGGGGAGCTGTTTTTT.

The chain joins TRBV28 to TRBJ1-4; weak D call: TRBD1 (6 bases). The CDR3 is 15 residues long. V was clipped by 6 bases and J by 2 bases, with 13 bases between them. Germline loops: CDR1 MDHEN, CDR2 SYDVKM. CDR3 loop: CASSTTGTTNEKLFF. DNA for the CDR3: TGTGCCAGCAGCACCACAGGGACGACTAATGAAAAACTGTTTTTT.

The rearrangement links TRBV5-1 to TRBJ2-1, with D unclear. The CDR3 is 12 residues long. Germline V gene data show CDR1 as SGHRS and CDR2 as YFSETQ. Trimming cost V 5 bases and J 5 bases, with 8 bases left between them. Written as DNA, the CDR3 is TGCGCCAGCAGATTGTCCAACAATGAGCAGTTCTTC. Encoded protein: CASRLSNNEQFF.

Only a few counts were recorded for this clone. A junction end diverges from the germline sequence, so it may reflect a read error. In nucleotides, the CDR3 is TGTGCCAGCAGCTTTTTCGGCGGGAACCCTGAAGCTTTCTTT. As protein: CASSFFGGNPEAFF. The genes are TRBV13 and TRBJ1-1; D gene unclear. CDR1 PRHDT and CDR2 FYEKMQ come from the germline V gene (reference sequence). CDR3 size: 14 residues.

The chain employs TRBV9 and TRBJ2-5, with 10 bases matching TRBD2. This CDR3 spans 15 amino acids. The V gene end was trimmed by 1 base and the J gene end by 5 bases; junction bases not matched to a gene: 5. Per germline, CDR1 SGDLS and CDR2 YYNGEE. DNA for the CDR3: TGTGCCAGCAGCGTAACTAGCGGGGAATGGGAGACCCAGTACTTC. Translating it yields CASSVTSGEWETQYF.

The chain joins TRBV27 to TRBJ2-7, with 7 bases matching TRBD2. The CDR3 length is 14 residues. Looked up from germline, CDR1 is MNHEY and CDR2 is SMNVEV (reference sequence). Trimming removed 6 bases from V and 6 bases from J; junction bases left unmatched: 11. DNA for the CDR3: TGTGCCAGCAGCCTCGGGGGGTCCCTTCTCGAGCAGTACTTC. Translated: CASSLGGSLLEQYF.

This clone appeared once. The chain is built from TRBV7-6 and TRBJ2-1; 9 bases fit TRBD2. The CDR3 spans 15 residues. J was trimmed by 8 bases and V by 5 bases; bases with no gene match: 10. CDR1 is SGHVS, CDR2 FNYEAQ, per germline. CDR3 DNA sequence: TGTGCCAGCAGCCTCGGACTAGCGAAAGGCTATGAGCAGTTCTTC. Protein product: CASSLGLAKGYEQFF.

The CDR3 is CASIRTGQTEAFF. The CDR3, as DNA: TGTGCCAGCATCCGGACAGGGCAAACTGAAGCTTTCTTT. This chain connects TRBV7-9 to TRBJ1-1; 8 nucleotides align to TRBD1. Germline lookup yields CDR1 SEHNR and CDR2 FQNEAQ (reference sequence). CDR3 length: 13 residues. Trimming at V came to 7 bases and at J to 5 bases, leaving 6 bases not matched to a gene.

The table lists this clone with a count of one. The junction shows a germline mismatch at one end, possibly a read error. The chain is built from TRBV29-1 and TRBJ1-2; D ambiguous. Per the germline V gene, CDR1 is SQVTM and CDR2 is ANQGSEA. The CDR3 is 14 amino acids. CDR3: CSVDLVGGQSGYPF. The CDR3, as DNA: TGCAGCGTTGATCTGGTAGGAGGCCAGTCTGGCTACCCCTTC.

This clone appeared once. The rearrangement joins TRBV2 to TRBJ2-3; possibly TRBD2 for D (6 bases). This CDR3 has 14 amino acids. Trimming pared 8 bases from V and 2 bases from J, leaving 14 bases between. In germline, CDR1 is SNHLY, CDR2 FYNNEI. The CDR3, as DNA: TGTGCCAGCCATGGTAGCGGTCACACAGATACGCAGTATTTT. Translating it yields CASHGSGHTDTQYF.

This clone was observed a handful of times. The V gene is TRBV6-1, the J gene TRBJ1-1; 7 bases agree with TRBD1. The CDR3 contains 12 residues. Germline loops: CDR1 MNHNS, CDR2 SASEGT. V gave up 5 bases and J gave up 5 bases; unmatched junction bases: 2. The CDR3 here is CASSSGQTEAFF. The CDR3, as DNA: TGTGCCAGCAGTTCGGGACAGACTGAAGCTTTCTTT.

This rearrangement joins TRBV6-1 to TRBJ2-3; D is perhaps TRBD2 (6 bases). Germline V gives CDR1 MNHNS, CDR2 SASEGT. Trimming shortened V by 6 bases and J by 4 bases, and 17 bases separated the two germline ends. This CDR3 has 15 amino acids. CDR3 DNA sequence: TGTGCCAGCAGGCGGGATCCCAGAAGGTCAGATACGCAGTATTTT. The encoded protein is CASRRDPRRSDTQYF.

A few counts support this clone. CDR3 residues: CASSYSGLHTGELFF. DNA of the CDR3: TGTGCCAGCAGTTATTCGGGACTGCACACCGGGGAGCTGTTTTTT. The chain carries TRBV6-6 and TRBJ2-2, with D possibly TRBD2 on 6 matching bases. The germline V gene has CDR1 MNHNY and CDR2 SVGAGI (reference sequence). The V end lost 3 bases, the J end lost 3 bases, and 11 bases lay between the germline ends. This CDR3 contains 15 residues.

V is TRBV7-3 and J is TRBJ2-1; 9 positions agree with TRBD2. Germline loops: CDR1 SGHTA, CDR2 FQGTGA. Trimming removed 3 bases from V and 5 bases from J; junction bases left unmatched: 5. The CDR3 spans 15 residues. The CDR3 is CASSLSSGANNEQFF. CDR3 bases: TGTGCCAGCAGCTTGTCTAGCGGGGCAAACAATGAGCAGTTCTTC.

This clone was detected a few times. The chain uses TRBV6-1 and TRBJ1-2; D might be TRBD1 (6 bases). V gave up 6 bases and J gave up 0 bases, with 14 bases separating them. The CDR3 has 15 residues. In germline, CDR1 is MNHNS, CDR2 SASEGT. This chain's CDR3 is CASRIGPGANYGYTF. CDR3 nucleotide sequence: TGTGCCAGCAGGATCGGACCAGGGGCTAACTATGGCTACACCTTC.

This clone appeared a few times. The chain combines TRBV6-1 with TRBJ2-7, with no clear D. The germline gives CDR1 MNHNS, CDR2 SASEGT. CDR3 size: 15 residues. The V and J ends lost 8 bases and 1 base respectively, with 18 bases between them. In DNA, the CDR3 is TGTGCCAGCGGAGTTTTGACGGCCAGATCCTACGAGCAGTACTTC. It codes for CASGVLTARSYEQYF.

The V and J genes are TRBV2 and TRBJ1-2; a weak D match, TRBD1 (6 bases). The CDR3 is 13 amino acids. Germline CDR1 SNHLY, CDR2 FYNNEI. V was pared by 7 bases and J by 2 bases, with 11 bases between. In nucleotides, the CDR3 is TGTGCCAGCACCCCCACAGGGAACTATGGCTACACCTTC. It translates to CASTPTGNYGYTF.

This clone was detected once. V is TRBV9 and J is TRBJ2-7, with 9 bases lining up with TRBD2. The trim removed 4 bases at V and 3 bases at J, leaving 11 bases unmatched. CDR1 and CDR2 (germline): SGDLS, YYNGEE. This CDR3 has 16 amino acids. CDR3 bases: TGTGCCAGCAGCTCCCAAAGGGCTAGCGGGATCTACGAGCAGTACTTC. Protein product: CASSSQRASGIYEQYF.

This clone has a handful of counts. V is TRBV7-2 and J is TRBJ2-1; D uncertain. The germline V gene has CDR1 SGHTA and CDR2 FQGNSA. This CDR3 spans 16 amino acids. Trimming removed 5 bases from V and 0 bases from J, with 14 bases in between. This chain's CDR3 is CASSSVGGSSYNEQFF. In nucleotides, the CDR3 is TGTGCCAGCAGCAGTGTCGGCGGAAGCTCCTACAATGAGCAGTTCTTC.

This clone was detected a few times. This sample also contains other DNA sequences that code for the same CDR3. This chain links TRBV27 with TRBJ1-1; TRBD1 matches 9 bases. In germline, CDR1 is MNHEY, CDR2 SMNVEV (reference sequence). The J segment lost 2 bases and the V segment lost 3 bases, leaving 1 base of the junction unmatched. This CDR3 contains 14 residues. Here the CDR3 DNA reads TGTGCCAGCAGTTTGACAGGGGGTAACACTGAAGCTTTCTTT. Residues: CASSLTGGNTEAFF.

The J gene is TRBJ2-7, the V gene TRBV5-1, with D possibly TRBD1 on 6 matching bases. The V end was cut by 0 bases, the J end by 4 bases, with 14 bases between. The CDR3 spans 15 residues. Germline V CDR1 and CDR2: SGHRS, YFSETQ. CDR3 region: CASSLALSGQYEQYF. The CDR3 DNA sequence: TGCGCCAGCAGCTTGGCTTTGTCAGGACAGTACGAGCAGTACTTC. The complete variable domain, with remaining parts taken from reference TRBV5-1 and TRBJ2-7, reads KAGVTQTPRYLIKTRGQQVTLSCSPISGHRSVSWYQQTPGQGLQFLFEYFSETQRNKGNFPGRFSGRQFSNSRSEMNVSTLELGDSALYLCASSLALSGQYEQYFGPGTRLTVT.

A single count supports this clone. The chain has TRBV4-1 and TRBJ2-3; TRBD1 aligns across 8 bases. Germline V gene lookup returns CDR1 MGHRA and CDR2 YSYEKL. The CDR3 loop spans 16 amino acids. The V gene end was trimmed by 2 bases and the J gene end by 0 bases; junction bases not matched to a gene: 4. This chain's CDR3 is CASSQPGQVSTDTQYF. CDR3 DNA: TGCGCCAGCAGCCAACCGGGACAGGTTAGCACAGATACGCAGTATTTT.

This clone appeared a few times. The chain has TRBV10-3 and TRBJ2-7, with D tentatively TRBD1 (6 bases). Looked up from germline, CDR1 is ENHRY and CDR2 is SYGVKD. There are 14 residues in the CDR3. V lost 10 bases and J lost 4, with 20 bases in between. CDR3 DNA sequence: TGTGCCACAGCAGAACAGGGTGTTGGGTACGAGCAGTACTTC. This gives the protein CATAEQGVGYEQYF.

CDR3 DNA sequence: TGTGCCAGCAGTCCGGGACTAGCGGGAAACTACAATGAGCAGTTCTTC. This encodes CASSPGLAGNYNEQFF. The chain carries TRBV28 and TRBJ2-1; 13 bases line up with TRBD2. Trimming took 5 bases from V and 3 from J; bases not matched to a gene: 4. CDR3 size: 16 residues. Germline V gene lookup returns CDR1 MDHEN and CDR2 SYDVKM.

The chain carries TRBV6-5 and TRBJ2-7; D possibly corresponds to TRBD1 (6 bases). Per the germline V gene, CDR1 is MNHEY and CDR2 is SVGAGI. This CDR3 contains 15 residues. V lost 0 bases to trimming and J lost 4 bases, with 13 bases between them. CDR3 DNA sequence: TGTGCCAGCAGTTACTCGCCAGGGGTTCATTACGAGCAGTACTTC. As protein: CASSYSPGVHYEQYF.

This clone came up once. This chain connects TRBV18 to TRBJ1-1, with a weak D call TRBD1 (5 bases). The CDR3 sequence is 12 residues long. Germline V CDR1 and CDR2: KGHSH, LQKENI. V was trimmed by 4 bases and J by 5 bases, leaving 8 bases between them. In DNA, the CDR3 is TGTGCCAGCTCACAGGGGAGGACTGAAGCTTTCTTT. Translating it yields CASSQGRTEAFF.

With respect to this clone: A read error may produce the germline difference seen at one junction end. This chain joins TRBV5-1 and TRBJ1-2, with D perhaps matching TRBD1 (5 bases). Germline assignment: CDR1 SGHRS and CDR2 YFSETQ. The CDR3 spans 14 residues. Here the CDR3 DNA reads TGCGCCACCACTCCCGACGGGGGAGGCTATGGCTACCCCTTC. This sequence encodes CATTPDGGGYGYPF.

The chain combines TRBV6-5 with TRBJ2-5; TRBD1 is a possible D gene (5 bases). The CDR3 spans 12 residues. In germline, CDR1 is MNHEY, CDR2 SVGAGI. With 6 bases removed from V and 5 bases from J, the gap between germline ends came to 10 bases. CDR3 amino acids: CASSQSGETQYF. CDR3 bases: TGTGCCAGCAGCCAATCAGGGGAGACCCAGTACTTC.

V and J are TRBV27 and TRBJ2-7, with a tentative D call TRBD2 (7 bases). Germline V CDR1 and CDR2: MNHEY, SMNVEV (reference sequence). The CDR3 consists of 14 residues. V was pared by 2 bases and J by 5 bases, with 13 bases between. CDR3 amino acids: CASSLAGASDEQYF. The CDR3 nucleotides are TGTGCCAGCAGTTTAGCGGGGGCCTCGGACGAGCAGTACTTC.

The genes are TRBV6-5 and TRBJ2-7; TRBD1 might be the D (5 bases). Germline CDR1 is MNHEY and CDR2 is SVGAGI. This CDR3 comprises 13 residues. Trimming took 2 bases from V and 9 from J, leaving 14 bases between them. CDR3 nucleotide sequence: TGTGCCAGCAGTTACGAGACATCAGGGCGGCAGTACTTC. Protein product: CASSYETSGRQYF.

The chain combines TRBV21-1 with TRBJ2-2; the DNA was not compared with TRBD2, the D call given in the table. TRBV21-1 is an annotated pseudogene. The CDR3 runs to 15 residues. The chain's CDR3 is CASSRDSRFTGELFF. Here the CDR3 DNA reads TGTGCCAGCAGCAGGGACTCGCGCTTCACCGGGGAGCTGTTTTTT.